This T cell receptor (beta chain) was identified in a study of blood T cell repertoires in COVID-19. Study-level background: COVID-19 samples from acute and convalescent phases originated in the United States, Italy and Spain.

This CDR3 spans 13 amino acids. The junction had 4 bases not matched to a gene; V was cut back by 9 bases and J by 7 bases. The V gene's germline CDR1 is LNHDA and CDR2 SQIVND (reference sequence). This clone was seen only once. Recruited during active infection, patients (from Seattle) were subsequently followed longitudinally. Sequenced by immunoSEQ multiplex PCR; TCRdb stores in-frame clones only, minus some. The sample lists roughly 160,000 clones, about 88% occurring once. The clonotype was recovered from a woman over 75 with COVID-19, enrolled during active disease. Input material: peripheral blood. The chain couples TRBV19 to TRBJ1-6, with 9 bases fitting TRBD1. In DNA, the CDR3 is TGTGCCAGCCATGGACAGGGGAATTCACCCCTCCACTTT. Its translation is CASHGQGNSPLHF. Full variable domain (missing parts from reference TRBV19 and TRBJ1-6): DGGITQSPKYLFRKEGQNVTLSCEQNLNHDAMYWYRQDPGQGLRLIYYSQIVNDFQKGDIAEGYSVSREKKESFPLTVTSAQKNPTAFYLCASHGQGNSPLHFGNGTRLTVT.